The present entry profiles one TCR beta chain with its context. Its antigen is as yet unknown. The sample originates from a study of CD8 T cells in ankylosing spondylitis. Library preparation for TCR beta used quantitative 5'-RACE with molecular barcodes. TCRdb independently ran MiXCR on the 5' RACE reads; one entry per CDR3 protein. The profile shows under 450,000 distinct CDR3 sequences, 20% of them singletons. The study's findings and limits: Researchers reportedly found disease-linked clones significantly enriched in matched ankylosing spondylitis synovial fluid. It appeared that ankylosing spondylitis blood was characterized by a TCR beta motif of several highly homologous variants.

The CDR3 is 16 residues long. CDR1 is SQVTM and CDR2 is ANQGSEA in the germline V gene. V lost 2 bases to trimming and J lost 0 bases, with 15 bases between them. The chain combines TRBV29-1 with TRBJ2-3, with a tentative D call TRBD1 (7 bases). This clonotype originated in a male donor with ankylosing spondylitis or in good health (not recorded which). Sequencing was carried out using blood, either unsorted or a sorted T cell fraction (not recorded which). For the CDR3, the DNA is TGCAGCGTTGAACCGGGGGACAGCCAGAGCACAGATACGCAGTATTTT. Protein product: CSVEPGDSQSTDTQYF.